One sample yielded the 18 T cell receptor beta chains listed below, sequenced in a study of vaccination effects on CD4 cells after COVID-19. No antigen has been identified for these receptors. CD4+ T cells were isolated after nine to ten days of culture. The table came from immunoSEQ multiplex PCR; TCRdb's copy has only in-frame clones and leaves some out. Among 70,000 or so clones, 75% to 80% were seen once, and the ten largest hold roughly 2%. The sequenced sample was CD4+ T cells from PBMCs cultured without peptide, obtained before COVID-19 vaccination. The receptors stem from a human donor who received a COVID-19 vaccine.

This clone has just a few counts. The chain carries TRBV28 and TRBJ1-3, with no clear D. CDR1 is MDHEN, CDR2 SYDVKM, per germline. The CDR3 consists of 13 residues. V dropped 5 bases and J dropped 1 base, with 6 bases sitting between them. CDR3 sequence reads: CASSLPSGNTIYF. The CDR3 DNA reads TGTGCCAGCAGTCTCCCATCTGGAAACACCATATATTTT.

This rearrangement joins TRBV21-1 to TRBJ1-5; the D call of TRBD1 is as the table states it, not checked on the DNA. TRBV21-1 is a listed pseudogene. This CDR3 region has 16 residues. CDR3 loop: CASSKTDRSHNQPQHF. Written as DNA, the CDR3 is TGTGCCAGCAGCAAAACGGACAGGTCTCACAATCAGCCCCAGCATTTT.

V gene TRBV19 combines with J gene TRBJ2-2; TRBD2 matches at 12 bases. CDR3 length equals 16 residues. Looked up from germline, CDR1 is LNHDA and CDR2 is SQIVND (reference sequence). Trimming cost V 7 bases and J 5 bases; bases outside gene matches: 8. The CDR3 DNA is TGTGCCAGTAAAATCGGACTAGCGGGGCAAACCGGGGAGCTGTTTTTT. Amino acids: CASKIGLAGQTGELFF.

This clone was counted between two and nine times. V usage is TRBV19 and J usage is TRBJ1-5, with TRBD1 as a possible D gene (6 bases). Between the trimmed V and J ends, which lost 4 bases and 0 bases, there was a span of 16 bases. Germline V lookup: CDR1 LNHDA, CDR2 SQIVND (reference sequence). There are 17 residues in the CDR3. The CDR3 loop is CASSRWEGESSNQPQHF. The CDR3 nucleotides are TGTGCCAGTAGTAGATGGGAGGGGGAGAGTAGCAATCAGCCCCAGCATTTT.

The gene calls are TRBV5-5 and TRBJ2-7; D is possibly TRBD2 (5 bases). V was trimmed by 4 bases and J by 5 bases, leaving 10 bases between them. CDR1 and CDR2 from the germline V gene are SGHKS and YYEKEE (reference sequence). The CDR3 has 12 residues. The CDR3 sequence is CASSLAGHEQYV. The DNA for the CDR3 is TGTGCCAGCAGCCTGGCGGGCCACGAGCAGTACGTC.

The chain recombines TRBV18 with TRBJ1-1; no reliable D call. Germline assignment: CDR1 KGHSH and CDR2 LQKENI. The V end lost 5 bases, the J end lost 1 base, and 8 bases lay between the germline ends. The CDR3 is 13 amino acids. CDR3 sequence (DNA): TGTGCCAGCTCAGAGTCAGGGAACACTGAAGCTTTCTTT. Translating gives CASSESGNTEAFF.

CDR3 sequence reads: CASSPLLGGLRLTGELFF. In nucleotides, the CDR3 is TGTGCCAGCAGTCCTCTTTTGGGGGGGCTAAGGCTAACCGGGGAGCTGTTTTTT. This chain links TRBV5-5 with TRBJ2-2, with D possibly matching TRBD2 (7 bases). Germline V gene lookup returns CDR1 SGHKS and CDR2 YYEKEE (reference sequence). Trimming cost V 5 bases and J 5 bases, with 25 bases left between them. The CDR3 extends over 18 amino acids.

The table lists this clone with a count of one. The chain links TRBV18 to TRBJ2-1, with no clear D. Per germline, CDR1 KGHSH and CDR2 LQKENI. CDR3 length: 13 residues. Between the trimmed V and J ends, which lost 3 bases and 5 bases, there was a span of 8 bases. CDR3 coding DNA: TGTGCCAGCTCACCTAGCCAGGACAATGAGCAGTTCTTC. It translates to CASSPSQDNEQFF.

The genes are TRBV5-1 and TRBJ2-2; D is unclear. Germline values: CDR1 SGHRS, CDR2 YFSETQ. V dropped 3 bases and J dropped 3 bases, with 6 bases sitting between them. CDR3 length equals 13 residues. CDR3 sequence reads: CASSWEHTGELFF. The DNA of the CDR3 is TGCGCCAGCAGCTGGGAACACACCGGGGAGCTGTTTTTT.

The V call is TRBV6-5, the J call TRBJ2-2; 7 bases agree with TRBD1. The germline V gene encodes CDR1 MNHEY and CDR2 SVGAGI. V dropped 2 bases and J dropped 1; count of bases not matched to a gene: 1. The CDR3 is 15 amino acids. CDR3 residues: CASSYAGGNTGELFF. The CDR3 region has the DNA TGTGCCAGCAGTTACGCAGGGGGGAACACCGGGGAGCTGTTTTTT.

The chain recombines TRBV5-5 with TRBJ2-6; D is uncertain. Germline assignment: CDR1 SGHKS and CDR2 YYEKEE (reference sequence). The CDR3 contains 14 residues. Trimming took off 1 base at V and 4 bases at J, with 6 bases between the two ends. In nucleotides, the CDR3 is TGTGCCAGCAGCTTGAGTTCCGGGGCCAACGTCCTGACTTTC. It encodes CASSLSSGANVLTF.

The chain links TRBV12-3 or TRBV12-4 to TRBJ1-1, with D possibly being TRBD1 (6 bases). The CDR3 loop spans 13 amino acids. Trimming removed 7 bases at V and 8 bases at J, with 17 bases between. The CDR3 loop reads CASKIGQGTEAFF. DNA of the CDR3: TGTGCCAGCAAAATTGGGCAGGGGACCGAAGCTTTCTTT.

This chain joins TRBV9 and TRBJ1-6; TRBD1 matches at 8 bases. V was clipped by 4 bases and J by 0 bases; unmatched bases: 6. The length of the CDR3 is 17 residues. Looked up from germline, CDR1 is SGDLS and CDR2 is YYNGEE. The CDR3 DNA reads as TGTGCCAGCAGCCCTCCAGGGGGCGGCTCCTATAATTCACCCCTCCACTTT. Protein product: CASSPPGGGSYNSPLHF. The whole variable domain, remainder taken from reference TRBV9 and TRBJ1-6, is DSGVTQTPKHLITATGQRVTLRCSPRSGDLSVYWYQQSLDQGLQFLIQYYNGEERAKGNILERFSAQQFPDLHSELNLSSLELGDSALYFCASSPPGGGSYNSPLHFGNGTRLTVT.

The chain carries TRBV5-1 and TRBJ1-6; D gene unclear. The V end lost 4 bases, the J end lost 5 bases, and 16 bases lay between the germline ends. The CDR3 extends over 16 amino acids. Germline values: CDR1 SGHRS, CDR2 YFSETQ. The CDR3 loop is CASSTTFGANNSPLHF. CDR3 nucleotides: TGCGCCAGCAGCACCACTTTCGGCGCTAATAATTCACCCCTCCACTTT. Filled out from reference TRBV5-1 and TRBJ1-6, the complete variable domain reads KAGVTQTPRYLIKTRGQQVTLSCSPISGHRSVSWYQQTPGQGLQFLFEYFSETQRNKGNFPGRFSGRQFSNSRSEMNVSTLELGDSALYLCASSTTFGANNSPLHFGNGTRLTVT.

In this sample, this clone turned up once. This chain links TRBV10-2 with TRBJ1-1; D ambiguous. This CDR3 is 12 amino acids long. Trimming took off 6 bases at V and 2 bases at J, with 7 bases between the two ends. Germline assignment: CDR1 WSHSY and CDR2 SAAADI. This CDR3 is CASRGSNTEAFF. The CDR3 DNA is TGCGCCAGCAGGGGTTCTAACACTGAAGCTTTCTTT.

In its sample, this clone was seen once. The gene calls are TRBV3-1 (or the pseudogene TRBV3-2) and TRBJ1-6; 7 bases line up with TRBD1. The germline V gene encodes CDR1 LGHDT and CDR2 YNNKEL (reference sequence). The CDR3 loop spans 15 amino acids. Losses at the gene ends were 2 bases for V and 4 bases for J; bases not matched to a gene: 2. This CDR3 reads CASSQTDRYNSPLHF. The DNA of the CDR3 is TGTGCCAGCAGCCAAACGGACAGGTATAATTCACCCCTCCACTTT.

This clone has just a few counts. The chain has TRBV6-6 and TRBJ1-2; TRBD1 matches 7 bases. Germline assignment: CDR1 MNHNY and CDR2 SVGAGI (reference sequence). V lost 6 bases, J lost 2 bases, and 3 bases stayed unmatched. CDR3 size: 13 residues. The CDR3 loop reads CASSQDRNYGYTF. DNA of the CDR3: TGTGCCAGCAGCCAGGACAGGAACTATGGCTACACCTTC.

This rearrangement joins TRBV6-5 to TRBJ2-1, with 7 bases identical to TRBD1. This CDR3 is 15 amino acids long. Trimming removed 7 bases from V and 7 bases from J; junction bases left unmatched: 13. The germline CDR1 and CDR2 sequences are MNHEY and SVGAGI. CDR3 amino acids: CASNRENRGRNEQFF. CDR3 nucleotides: TGTGCCAGCAATAGGGAAAACAGGGGTCGAAATGAGCAGTTCTTC.